This T cell receptor (beta chain) is drawn from a study of monozygotic twins with inflammatory bowel disease. Study-wide points: Compared with healthy twins, IBD patients shared fewer clonotypes with others, especially with disease activity. Whereas healthy co-twins had higher TCRbeta diversity (inverse Simpson), IBD patients had lower diversity.

The template was total RNA from whole blood, with no T cell sorting. In the case of this clonotype: What it binds is not known.

From the 5' RACE reads, TCRdb lists one entry per CDR3 protein and no DNA. The sample's table shows more than 120,000 distinct CDR3 sequences. What was sequenced was blood. This TCR derives from a human donor with ulcerative colitis or Crohn's disease, or a healthy co-twin of an affected twin (not recorded which).

The CDR3 reads CASSLKPLYEQYF. V is TRBV7-3 and J is TRBJ2-7; lacking DNA, the TRBD1 call made by TCRdb goes unchecked. In germline, CDR1 is SGHTA, CDR2 FQGTGA. This CDR3 spans 13 amino acids.